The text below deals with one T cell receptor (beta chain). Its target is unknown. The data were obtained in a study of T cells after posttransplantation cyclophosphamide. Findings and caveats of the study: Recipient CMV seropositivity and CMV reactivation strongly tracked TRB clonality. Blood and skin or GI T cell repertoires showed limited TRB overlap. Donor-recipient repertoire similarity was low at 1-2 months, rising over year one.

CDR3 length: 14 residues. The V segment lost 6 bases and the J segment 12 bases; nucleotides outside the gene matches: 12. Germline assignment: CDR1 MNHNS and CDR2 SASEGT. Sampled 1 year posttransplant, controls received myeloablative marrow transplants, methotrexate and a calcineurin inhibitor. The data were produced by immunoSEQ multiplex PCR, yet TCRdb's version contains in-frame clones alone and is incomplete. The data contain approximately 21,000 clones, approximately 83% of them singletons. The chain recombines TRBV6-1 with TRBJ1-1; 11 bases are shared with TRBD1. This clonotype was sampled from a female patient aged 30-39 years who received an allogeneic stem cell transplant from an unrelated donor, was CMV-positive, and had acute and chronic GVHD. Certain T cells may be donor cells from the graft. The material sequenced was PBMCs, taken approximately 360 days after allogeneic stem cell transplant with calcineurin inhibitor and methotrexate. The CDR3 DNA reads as TGTGCCAGCAGCCCGGGACAGGGGGTGCCCCCCCCTTTCTTT. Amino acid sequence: CASSPGQGVPPPFF.